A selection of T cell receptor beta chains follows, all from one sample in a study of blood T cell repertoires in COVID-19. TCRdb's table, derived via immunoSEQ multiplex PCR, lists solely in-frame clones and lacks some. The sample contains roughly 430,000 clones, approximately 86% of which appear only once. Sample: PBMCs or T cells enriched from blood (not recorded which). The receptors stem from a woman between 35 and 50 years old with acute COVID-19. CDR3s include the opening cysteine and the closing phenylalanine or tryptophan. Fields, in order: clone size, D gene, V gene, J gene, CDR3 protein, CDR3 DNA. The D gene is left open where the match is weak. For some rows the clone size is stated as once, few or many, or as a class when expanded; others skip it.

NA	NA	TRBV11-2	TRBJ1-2	CASSLESRGERGYTF	TGTGCCAGCAGCTTAGAATCCCGCGGAGAGAGGGGCTACACCTTC
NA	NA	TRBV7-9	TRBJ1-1	CASSPVGNTEAFF	TGTGCCAGCAGCCCGGTCGGGAACACTGAAGCTTTCTTT
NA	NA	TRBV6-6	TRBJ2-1	CASSLGGSYNEQFF	TGTGCCAGCAGTCTCGGGGGCTCCTACAATGAGCAGTTCTTC
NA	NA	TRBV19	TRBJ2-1	CASGLSHGGNEQFF	TGTGCCAGCGGGTTAAGCCATGGAGGGAATGAGCAGTTCTTC
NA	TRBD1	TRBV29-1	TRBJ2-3	CSASGQGVTDTQYF	TGCAGCGCCTCAGGACAGGGGGTAACAGATACGCAGTATTTT
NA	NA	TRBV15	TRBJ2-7	CATSRDRVENEQYF	TGTGCCACCAGCAGAGACAGGGTCGAAAACGAGCAGTACTTC
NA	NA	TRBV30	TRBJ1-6	CAWRDSDNSPLHF	TGTGCCTGGAGGGACAGTGATAATTCACCCCTCCACTTT
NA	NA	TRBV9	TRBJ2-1	CASSAQAGGSYNEQFF	TGTGCCAGCAGCGCCCAGGCTGGGGGGAGCTACAATGAGCAGTTCTTC
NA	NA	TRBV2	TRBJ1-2	CASTWLEGSYGYTF	TGTGCCAGCACCTGGTTGGAGGGGAGCTATGGCTACACCTTC
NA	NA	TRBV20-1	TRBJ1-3	CSASLLGNTIYF	TGCAGTGCTAGTCTCCTCGGAAACACCATATATTTT
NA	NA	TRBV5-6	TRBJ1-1	CASSLGDRRGTEAFF	TGTGCCAGCAGCTTAGGGGACCGGAGGGGCACTGAAGCTTTCTTT
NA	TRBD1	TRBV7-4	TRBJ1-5	CASSLTGDQPQHF	TGTGCCAGCAGCTTGACAGGGGATCAGCCCCAGCATTTT
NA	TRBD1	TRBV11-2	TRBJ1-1	CASSKDRGITEAFF	TGTGCCAGCAGCAAAGACAGGGGGATCACTGAAGCTTTCTTT
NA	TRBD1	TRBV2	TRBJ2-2	CATTGTVSTGELFF	TGTGCCACGACCGGGACAGTTAGCACCGGGGAGCTGTTTTTT
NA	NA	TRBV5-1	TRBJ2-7	CASKQGFSYEQYF	TGCGCCAGCAAACAGGGTTTCTCCTACGAGCAGTACTTC
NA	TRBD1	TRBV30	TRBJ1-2	CAWSVGQGRISGYTF	TGTGCCTGGAGTGTGGGACAGGGAAGAATTAGCGGCTACACCTTC
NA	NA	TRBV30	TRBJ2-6	CAHYPRRSGANVLTF	TGTGCCCACTACCCCCGACGCTCTGGGGCCAACGTCCTGACTTTC
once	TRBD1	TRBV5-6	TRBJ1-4	CASSLGQGELFF	TGTGCCAGCAGCTTAGGACAGGGGGAACTGTTTTTT
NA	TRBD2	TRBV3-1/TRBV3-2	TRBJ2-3	CASSLKLGGTSTDTQYF	TGTGCCAGCAGCCTAAAACTGGGGGGGACTAGCACAGATACGCAGTATTTT
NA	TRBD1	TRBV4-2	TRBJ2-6	CASSPGQGSGANVLTF	TGTGCCAGCAGCCCGGGACAGGGGTCAGGGGCCAACGTCCTGACTTTC
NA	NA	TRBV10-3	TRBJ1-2	CAIRSVGEANYGYTF	TGTGCCATCAGGTCCGTGGGAGAAGCTAACTATGGCTACACCTTC
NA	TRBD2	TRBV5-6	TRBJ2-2	CASSSTSVGTGELFF	TGTGCCAGCAGCAGCACTAGCGTTGGCACCGGGGAGCTGTTTTTT
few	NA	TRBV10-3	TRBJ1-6	CAISAREDSPLHF	TGTGCCATCAGTGCCAGGGAAGATTCACCCCTCCACTTT
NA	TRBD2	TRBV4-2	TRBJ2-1	CASSPLTSGGRKYNEQFF	TGTGCCAGCAGCCCACTGACTAGCGGGGGGCGGAAGTACAATGAGCAGTTCTTC
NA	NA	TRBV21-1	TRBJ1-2	CASSSSRGPRYTF	TGTGCCAGCAGCAGCTCAAGGGGGCCTCGCTACACCTTC
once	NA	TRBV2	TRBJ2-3	CASSDLTDTQYF	TGTGCCAGCAGTGACTTAACAGATACGCAGTATTTT
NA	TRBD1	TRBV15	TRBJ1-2	CATSRGGQNYGYTF	TGTGCCACCAGCAGGGGGGGACAGAACTATGGCTACACCTTC
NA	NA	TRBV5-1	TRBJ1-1	CASSLGGVGNTEAFF	TGCGCCAGCAGCTTGGGCGGGGTGGGCAACACTGAAGCTTTCTTT
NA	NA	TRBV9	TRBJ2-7	CASSVNEGHYEQYF	TGTGCCAGCAGCGTTAACGAGGGTCACTACGAGCAGTACTTC
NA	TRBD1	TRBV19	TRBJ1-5	CASSIDRVQQPQHF	TGTGCCAGTAGCATAGACAGGGTGCAACAGCCCCAGCATTTT
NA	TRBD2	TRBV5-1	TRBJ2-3	CASTLAGPLGDTQYF	TGCGCCAGCACTCTAGCGGGACCGCTGGGAGATACGCAGTATTTT
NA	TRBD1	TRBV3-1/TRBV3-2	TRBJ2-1	CASSLTFFGQGVDEQFF	TGTGCCAGCAGCCTGACCTTCTTTGGACAGGGGGTAGATGAGCAGTTCTTC
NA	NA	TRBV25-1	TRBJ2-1	CASSVGGGPYNEQFF	TGTGCCAGCAGTGTAGGAGGGGGCCCCTACAATGAGCAGTTCTTC
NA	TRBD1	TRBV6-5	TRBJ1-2	CASGTGPNRYTF	TGTGCCAGTGGGACAGGCCCTAATCGCTACACCTTC
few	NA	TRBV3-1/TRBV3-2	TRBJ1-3	CASSREGFGGVTIYF	TGTGCCAGCAGCCGGGAGGGTTTTGGGGGCGTCACCATATATTTT
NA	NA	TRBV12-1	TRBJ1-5	CASSPGQGRQPQHF	TGTGCCAGCAGCCCTGGACAGGGAAGGCAGCCCCAGCATTTT
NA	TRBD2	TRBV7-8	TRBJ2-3	CASSLVTGLAVDTQYF	TGTGCCAGCAGCTTAGTGACGGGACTAGCCGTTGATACGCAGTATTTT
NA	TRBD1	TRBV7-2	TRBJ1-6	CASSLVGTGGSPLHF	TGTGCCAGCAGCTTAGTTGGGACAGGGGGTTCACCCCTCCACTTT
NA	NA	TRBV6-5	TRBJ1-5	CASSRGNQPQHF	TGTGCCAGCAGCCGGGGCAATCAGCCCCAGCATTTT
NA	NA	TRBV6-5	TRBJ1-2	CASRSRGVNYGYTF	TGTGCCAGCAGGTCCAGGGGCGTTAACTATGGCTACACCTTC
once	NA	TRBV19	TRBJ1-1	CASSSREANTEAFF	TGTGCCAGTAGTAGCAGGGAGGCGAACACTGAAGCTTTCTTT
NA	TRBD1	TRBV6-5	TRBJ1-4	CASSRDRDNEKLFF	TGTGCCAGCAGTAGGGACAGGGATAATGAAAAACTGTTTTTT
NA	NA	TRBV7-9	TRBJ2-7	CASSLAGTGGRNEQYF	TGTGCCAGCAGCTTAGCCGGGACCGGAGGGCGAAACGAGCAGTACTTC
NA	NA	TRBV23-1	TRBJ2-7	CASSQAGFSYEQYF	TGCGCCAGCAGTCAAGCGGGGTTTTCCTACGAGCAGTACTTC
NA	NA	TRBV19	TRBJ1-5	CASSTQGLGNQPQHF	TGTGCCAGTAGTACCCAGGGATTGGGCAATCAGCCCCAGCATTTT
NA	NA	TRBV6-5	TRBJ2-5	CASSYRPTGEETQYF	TGTGCCAGCAGTTACCGCCCTACAGGAGAAGAGACCCAGTACTTC
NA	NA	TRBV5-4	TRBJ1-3	CASSRTESGNTIYF	TGTGCCAGCAGTCGTACAGAGTCTGGAAACACCATATATTTT
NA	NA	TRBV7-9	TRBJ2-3	CASKLNASTDTQYF	TGTGCCAGTAAACTGAATGCTAGCACAGATACGCAGTATTTT
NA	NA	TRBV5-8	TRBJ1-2	CASSFRGGYGYTF	TGTGCCAGCAGCTTCAGGGGCGGCTATGGCTACACCTTC
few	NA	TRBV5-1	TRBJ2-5	CASSLARGAVETQYF	TGCGCCAGCAGCTTGGCCCGGGGGGCGGTGGAGACCCAGTACTTC
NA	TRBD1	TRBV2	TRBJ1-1	CASSTRQGAEAFF	TGTGCCAGCAGTACTAGACAGGGCGCTGAAGCTTTCTTT
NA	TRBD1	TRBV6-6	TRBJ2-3	CASSYDRGAQGTQYF	TGTGCCAGCAGTTACGACAGGGGCGCACAGGGTACGCAGTATTTT